One and the same sample provided the 19 T cell receptor beta chains below, sequenced in a study of Ad26.COV2.S vaccination and SARS-CoV-2 variants. The repertoire was sequenced with immunoSEQ multiplex PCR; TCRdb's copy has only in-frame clones and lacks some. Of more than 300,000 clones in the sample, roughly 80% were seen once. Indicated treatment: around 19 received Ad26.COV2.S at low or high dose, single or two shots; roughly five received placebo; per-sample allocation not given. On day 63 after the first injection, vaccine and placebo recipients gave samples. Sequencing was performed on peripheral blood, taken in a trial of Ad26.COV2.S vaccine versus placebo. These receptors were taken from a person aged 18-65 years who received the Ad26.COV2.S COVID-19 vaccine or a placebo.

The chain joins TRBV10-1 to TRBJ2-7; D remains ambiguous. This CDR3 has 13 residues. Trimming cost V 5 bases and J 2 bases, with 10 bases left between them. Germline V gives CDR1 WNHNN, CDR2 SYGVQD (reference sequence). The CDR3: CASSPGNTYEQYF. The CDR3 region has the DNA TGCGCCAGCAGTCCAGGAAACACCTACGAGCAGTACTTC.

The rearrangement joins TRBV9 to TRBJ2-7; 7 positions agree with TRBD1. In germline, CDR1 is SGDLS, CDR2 YYNGEE. The CDR3 is 14 residues long. V shed 5 bases, J shed 3 bases, and the junction held 8 bases outside the gene matches. DNA of the CDR3: TGTGCCAGCAGTATGGGGACAGCAGACTACGAGCAGTACTTC. It is translated as CASSMGTADYEQYF.

The V call is TRBV6-5, the J call TRBJ1-2; 10 positions match TRBD1. This CDR3 is built from 15 residues. V was clipped by 5 bases and J by 4 bases; unmatched bases: 7. Germline loops: CDR1 MNHEY, CDR2 SVGAGI. In DNA, the CDR3 is TGTGCCAGCAGTCCGGAGGGGACAGGGGCCTATGGCTACACCTTC. Translating gives CASSPEGTGAYGYTF.

J is TRBJ2-1 and V is TRBV2; 12 bases align to TRBD2. J was trimmed by 4 bases and V by 4 bases; bases with no gene match: 5. The CDR3 totals 16 residues. Germline V CDR1 and CDR2: SNHLY, FYNNEI. The CDR3 region is CASSGPLAGGYNEQFF. The DNA of the CDR3 is TGTGCCAGCAGTGGCCCCCTAGCGGGGGGGTACAATGAGCAGTTCTTC.

The chain carries TRBV5-1 and TRBJ2-5, with D perhaps matching TRBD2 (6 bases). The CDR3 contains 15 residues. Trimming shortened V by 5 bases and J by 4 bases, and 18 bases separated the two germline ends. CDR1 SGHRS and CDR2 YFSETQ come from the germline V gene. The CDR3 is CASRPFSAGGETQYF. CDR3 sequence (DNA): TGCGCCAGCAGGCCGTTTTCGGCCGGGGGAGAGACCCAGTACTTC. Complete variable domain (other parts from reference TRBV5-1 and TRBJ2-5): KAGVTQTPRYLIKTRGQQVTLSCSPISGHRSVSWYQQTPGQGLQFLFEYFSETQRNKGNFPGRFSGRQFSNSRSEMNVSTLELGDSALYLCASRPFSAGGETQYFGPGTRLLVL.

For the CDR3, the DNA is TGTGCCACCCACAGGGGTGGGAAAGAGACCCAGTACTTC. It codes for CATHRGGKETQYF. V gene TRBV5-4 combines with J gene TRBJ2-5, with 7 bases that match TRBD1. Germline values: CDR1 SGHNT, CDR2 YYREEE (reference sequence). With 9 bases clipped from V and 3 bases from J, the junction kept 8 bases outside the gene matches. This CDR3 has 13 residues.

The chain carries TRBV5-1 and TRBJ1-2; D perhaps matches TRBD1 (5 bases). V was shortened by 3 bases and J by 8 bases, with 23 bases between the two germline ends. Germline loops: CDR1 SGHRS, CDR2 YFSETQ. This CDR3 contains 16 residues. CDR3 residues: CASSSGDWGYNQGYTF. DNA for the CDR3: TGCGCCAGCAGCTCGGGGGATTGGGGTTACAACCAAGGCTACACCTTC.

This clone has just a few counts. This rearrangement joins TRBV7-9 to TRBJ1-2, with 7 bases that match TRBD1. V lost 1 base, J lost 4 bases, and 0 bases stayed unmatched. This CDR3 contains 13 residues. CDR1 is SEHNR and CDR2 is FQNEAQ in the germline V gene (reference sequence). CDR3: CASSLDRGYGYTF. CDR3 DNA sequence: TGTGCCAGCAGCTTAGACAGGGGCTATGGCTACACCTTC.

J is TRBJ1-1 and V is TRBV29-1, with 11 bases fitting TRBD1. Per the germline V gene, CDR1 is SQVTM and CDR2 is ANQGSEA. The CDR3 sequence is 13 residues long. V lost 7 bases and J lost 4; bases outside the gene matches: 5. The chain's CDR3 is CSGGQGASTEAFF. The CDR3 bases are TGCAGCGGCGGACAGGGGGCGAGCACTGAAGCTTTCTTT.

The J gene is TRBJ2-3, the V gene TRBV24-1; 9 bases map to TRBD2. The CDR3 is 16 amino acids. J lost 4 bases, V lost 4 bases, and 8 bases had no gene match. Germline loops: CDR1 KGHDR, CDR2 SFDVKD. The DNA for the CDR3 is TGTGCCACCAGTGACCCCAGGGGACTAGCTGCAGATACGCAGTATTTT. It specifies CATSDPRGLAADTQYF.

The rearrangement joins TRBV5-6 to TRBJ1-5; D is unclear. Trimming shortened V by 0 bases and J by 3 bases, and 7 bases separated the two germline ends. This CDR3 comprises 14 residues. From germline, CDR1 is SGHDT and CDR2 YYEEEE. The CDR3 nucleotides are TGTGCCAGCAGCTTGGCTCCGCTCAATCAGCCCCAGCATTTT. Translation: CASSLAPLNQPQHF.

The chain combines TRBV5-1 with TRBJ2-5, with 9 bases lining up with TRBD2. J lost 1 base, V lost 0 bases, and 4 bases had no gene match. Per germline, CDR1 SGHRS and CDR2 YFSETQ. This CDR3 is built from 16 residues. Here the CDR3 DNA reads TGCGCCAGCAGCTTGGATCCTAGCGGGGCCCAAGAGACCCAGTACTTC. This gives the protein CASSLDPSGAQETQYF.

The V call is TRBV10-3, the J call TRBJ2-2; 7 nucleotides line up with TRBD1. The CDR3 length is 12 residues. Looked up from germline, CDR1 is ENHRY and CDR2 is SYGVKD. The V and J ends lost 9 bases and 4 bases, in that order; junction bases with no gene match: 2. This CDR3 is CAIQGSTGELFF. The DNA for the CDR3 is TGTGCCATACAGGGGTCCACCGGGGAGCTGTTTTTT.

The rearrangement joins TRBV7-2 to TRBJ2-5; TRBD2 aligns across 8 bases. The germline CDR1 and CDR2 sequences are SGHTA and FQGNSA. The CDR3 covers 15 residues. With 3 bases clipped from V and 5 bases from J, the junction kept 8 bases outside the gene matches. The CDR3 region is CASSFDGGAVETQYF. CDR3 DNA sequence: TGTGCCAGCAGCTTTGACGGGGGGGCCGTGGAGACCCAGTACTTC.

This chain links TRBV27 with TRBJ2-7; 8 bases agree with TRBD1. The CDR3 has 16 amino acids. Trimming at V came to 5 bases and at J to 5 bases, leaving 14 bases not matched to a gene. CDR1 is MNHEY and CDR2 is SMNVEV in the germline V gene (reference sequence). CDR3 protein: CASSANSGTGADEQYF. The CDR3 DNA sequence: TGTGCCAGCAGTGCAAATTCCGGGACAGGTGCTGACGAGCAGTACTTC.

The rearrangement links TRBV3-1 (or the pseudogene TRBV3-2) to TRBJ2-4; 10 positions agree with TRBD2. CDR3 length equals 17 residues. Germline CDR1 reads LGHDT; CDR2 reads YNNKEL (reference sequence). V trimming: 6 bases; J trimming: 0 bases; junction bases outside the gene matches: 8. This chain's CDR3 is CASRSSGGYLAKNIQYF. Here the CDR3 DNA reads TGTGCCAGCAGGTCTAGCGGGGGTTATCTAGCCAAAAACATTCAGTACTTC.

The V gene is TRBV7-2, the J gene TRBJ2-7, with 8 bases that match TRBD1. The CDR3 totals 14 residues. With 5 bases clipped from V and 6 bases from J, the junction kept 9 bases outside the gene matches. Germline V CDR1 and CDR2: SGHTA, FQGNSA. For the CDR3, the DNA is TGTGCCAGCAGCCTCGGACAGGGCCCCTCCGAGCAGTACTTC. Encoded protein: CASSLGQGPSEQYF.

The chain links TRBV28 to TRBJ1-2; D perhaps matches TRBD1 (5 bases). V dropped 6 bases and J dropped 3 bases, with 11 bases sitting between them. This CDR3 region has 13 residues. Germline lookup yields CDR1 MDHEN and CDR2 SYDVKM. CDR3 protein: CASSRGEDYGYTF. In nucleotides, the CDR3 is TGTGCCAGCAGCCGGGGGGAGGACTATGGCTACACCTTC.

This clone has a single count. The rearrangement uses TRBV13 and TRBJ2-1; D is possibly TRBD2 (6 bases). There are 15 residues in the CDR3. V was pared by 5 bases and J by 0 bases, with 11 bases between. In germline, CDR1 is PRHDT, CDR2 FYEKMQ (reference sequence). The CDR3 is CASSPRGSSYNEQFF. The CDR3, as DNA: TGTGCCAGCAGCCCCCGGGGGAGCTCCTACAATGAGCAGTTCTTC.